Shown below are 13 T cell receptor beta chains from a single sample sequenced in a study of OX40 agonist ivuxolimab in advanced cancers. Library generation was performed with the immunoSEQ multiplex PCR assay. TCRdb retrieved this table from immuneACCESS and kept in-frame rearrangements only. Not all clones are present; in checked studies, unresolved V genes account for under half, and no reason is known for the remainder. The sample has about 64,000 clones on record, around 93% of them singletons. 0.44% of the sample is taken by the ten largest. The sample consisted of CD4+ or CD8+ T cells sorted from blood, taken in a trial of the OX40 agonist ivuxolimab. The receptors were gathered from an adult with an advanced solid tumor such as melanoma, head and neck, liver or kidney cancer.

The gene calls are TRBV30 and TRBJ1-1; D not resolved. CDR1 is GTSNPN, CDR2 SVGIG, per germline (reference sequence). V dropped 5 bases and J dropped 5 bases, with 15 bases sitting between them. The CDR3 sequence is 13 residues long. The CDR3 coding sequence is TGTGCCTGGGACACACGGGCGTTGACTGAAGCTTTCTTT. Its translation is CAWDTRALTEAFF.

The chain is built from TRBV6-5 and TRBJ1-2; D not resolved. V lost 2 bases to trimming and J lost 8 bases, with 12 bases between them. Germline V gene lookup returns CDR1 MNHEY and CDR2 SVGAGI. CDR3 length equals 13 residues. For the CDR3, the DNA is TGTGCCAGCAGTTACGACGGGGTGGGCGGCTACACCTTC. Protein product: CASSYDGVGGYTF.

The gene calls are TRBV7-8 and TRBJ1-4; D unclear. V lost 4 bases and J 7 bases, leaving 10 bases between the germline ends. CDR3 length: 13 amino acids. The germline V gene encodes CDR1 SGHVS and CDR2 FQNEAQ. The CDR3 bases are TGTGCCAGCAGCTCCTACCAGTTTGAAAAACTGTTTTTT. Residues: CASSSYQFEKLFF.

The gene calls are TRBV18 and TRBJ1-5; the D is unclear. CDR3 length equals 15 residues. V lost 1 base and J 2 bases, leaving 9 bases between the germline ends. CDR1 and CDR2 from the germline V gene are KGHSH and LQKENI. The CDR3 DNA follows: TGTGCCAGCTCACCACACCCAGGAGGCAATCAGCCCCAGCATTTT. This encodes CASSPHPGGNQPQHF.

In its sample, this clone was seen a few times. This chain connects TRBV23-1 to TRBJ1-5; a possible D gene is TRBD1 (6 bases). TRBV23-1 qualifies as an ORF whose function is uncertain. The CDR3 runs to 15 residues. V was clipped by 0 bases and J by 7 bases, with 13 bases between them. The chain's CDR3 is CASSQSRGAQQPQHF. The CDR3 coding sequence is TGCGCCAGCAGTCAATCTAGGGGGGCACAACAGCCCCAGCATTTT.

This chain connects TRBV5-1 to TRBJ2-6; the match to TRBD1 covers 11 bases. V gave up 1 base and J gave up 0 bases; unmatched junction bases: 3. Germline V gene lookup returns CDR1 SGHRS and CDR2 YFSETQ. CDR3 length: 18 amino acids. The CDR3 here is CASSLRGTGGSGANVLTF. CDR3 nucleotides: TGCGCCAGCAGCTTGCGAGGGACAGGGGGCTCTGGGGCCAACGTCCTGACTTTC.

The genes are TRBV7-2 and TRBJ2-5; 11 bases line up with TRBD2. CDR1 is SGHTA, CDR2 FQGNSA, per germline. The V and J ends lost 4 bases and 3 bases, in that order; junction bases with no gene match: 10. There are 17 residues in the CDR3. CDR3 loop: CASSSLAGDRRKETQYF. The CDR3 DNA is TGTGCCAGCAGCTCACTAGCGGGAGATCGTCGGAAAGAGACCCAGTACTTC.

V gene TRBV25-1 combines with J gene TRBJ1-1; D may be TRBD1 (5 bases). Trimming cost V 7 bases and J 3 bases, with 6 bases left between them. The CDR3 sequence is 11 residues long. Germline lookup yields CDR1 MGHDK and CDR2 SYGVNS. CDR3: CASTGHTEAFF. DNA of the CDR3: TGTGCCAGCACGGGGCACACTGAAGCTTTCTTT. Complete variable domain (other parts from reference TRBV25-1 and TRBJ1-1): EADIYQTPRYLVIGTGKKITLECSQTMGHDKMYWYQQDPGMELHLIHYSYGVNSTEKGDLSSESTVSRIRTEHFPLTLESARPSHTSQYLCASTGHTEAFFGQGTRLTVV.

The table lists this clone with a count of one. The gene calls are TRBV18 and TRBJ2-2; D is perhaps TRBD2 (6 bases). The length of the CDR3 is 12 residues. Trimming removed 6 bases from V and 5 bases from J, with 7 bases in between. Germline V CDR1 and CDR2: KGHSH, LQKENI. CDR3: CASSEGTGELFF. The CDR3 bases are TGTGCCAGCTCGGAGGGGACCGGGGAGCTGTTTTTT.

The chain has TRBV11-2 and TRBJ1-5; the match to TRBD1 covers 8 bases. CDR1 SGHAT and CDR2 FQNNGV come from the germline V gene. The CDR3 is 14 residues long. The J segment lost 8 bases and the V segment lost 5 bases, leaving 8 bases of the junction unmatched. The CDR3 region has the DNA TGTGCCAGCAGCCTCGGACAGGGACGGGAGCCCCAGCATTTT. Translating it yields CASSLGQGREPQHF.

The chain recombines TRBV19 with TRBJ2-3; TRBD2 is a possible D gene (6 bases). CDR1 LNHDA and CDR2 SQIVND come from the germline V gene (reference sequence). Trimming removed 1 base at V and 4 bases at J, with 9 bases between. There are 14 residues in the CDR3. This CDR3 is CASSIAGAADTQYF. CDR3 nucleotide sequence: TGTGCCAGTAGTATAGCGGGAGCGGCAGATACGCAGTATTTT. Full variable domain (missing parts from reference TRBV19 and TRBJ2-3): DGGITQSPKYLFRKEGQNVTLSCEQNLNHDAMYWYRQDPGQGLRLIYYSQIVNDFQKGDIAEGYSVSREKKESFPLTVTSAQKNPTAFYLCASSIAGAADTQYFGPGTRLTVL.

This sequence joins TRBV6-1 and TRBJ1-2; 9 nucleotides align to TRBD1. The CDR3 is 15 amino acids. Germline V lookup: CDR1 MNHNS, CDR2 SASEGT. V shed 4 bases and J 2 bases; nucleotides not matched to a gene: 5. Here the CDR3 DNA reads TGTGCCAGCAGTGCTGGACAGGGGCTAAACTATGGCTACACCTTC. The encoded protein is CASSAGQGLNYGYTF.

The gene calls are TRBV6-6 and TRBJ1-5; TRBD1 is a possible D gene (6 bases). In germline, CDR1 is MNHNY, CDR2 SVGAGI (reference sequence). The CDR3 totals 16 residues. Between the trimmed V and J ends, which lost 4 bases and 4 bases, there was a span of 17 bases. CDR3 region: CASSSEQGQGNQPQHF. CDR3 coding DNA: TGTGCCAGCAGTTCGGAACAGGGTCAGGGGAATCAGCCCCAGCATTTT.